The 25 T cell receptor beta chains below come from one sample, sequenced in a study of response to subunit inactivated influenza vaccine. Each CDR3 protein gets one entry after TCRdb re-called the RT-PCR reads with MiXCR. Found here are fewer than 200,000 distinct CDR3 sequences, about 9% of them singletons; the top ten hold 11%. This material consisted of non-naive T cells sorted from PBMCs, taken on the day of vaccination. All receptors come from a man in his fifties or sixties who received an inactivated influenza vaccine.

Ten or more counts support this clonotype. V usage is TRBV11-2 and J usage is TRBJ2-1; D is undetermined. The germline V and J ends were trimmed by 5 bases and 0 bases, with 20 bases remaining between them. Germline loops: CDR1 SGHAT, CDR2 FQNNGV. CDR3 length: 18 residues. The CDR3, as DNA: TGTGCCAGCAGCCCGTTACCCCCCGGGCACAGCTCCTACAATGAGCAGTTCTTC. This sequence encodes CASSPLPPGHSSYNEQFF.

The gene calls are TRBV5-5 and TRBJ2-7; D may correspond to TRBD1 or TRBD2 (5 bases each). CDR3 length equals 14 residues. Per the germline V gene, CDR1 is SGHKS and CDR2 is YYEKEE (reference sequence). V was pared by 4 bases and J by 4 bases, with 15 bases between. DNA of the CDR3: TGTGCCAGCAGCCGGGGCCCTGGGGGTTACGAGCAGTACTTC. Its protein product is CASSRGPGGYEQYF.

The chain joins TRBV29-1 to TRBJ1-1, with D unclear. Trimming took 7 bases from V and 3 from J, leaving 12 bases between them. The CDR3 is 12 residues long. Per the germline V gene, CDR1 is SQVTM and CDR2 is ANQGSEA. Here the CDR3 reads CSAARSDTEAFF. The CDR3 coding sequence is TGCAGCGCCGCAAGATCGGACACTGAAGCTTTCTTT.

The chain employs TRBV11-1 and TRBJ2-3, with D possibly being TRBD1 or TRBD2 (5 bases each). CDR3 length equals 16 residues. The germline gives CDR1 SGHAT, CDR2 FQDESV (reference sequence). The V end was cut by 10 bases, the J end by 0 bases, with 20 bases between. The CDR3 sequence: CATSNRDPWSTDTQYF. In DNA form, the CDR3 reads TGTGCCACATCAAACCGGGACCCGTGGAGCACAGATACGCAGTATTTT.

The sample holds many counts of this clonotype. The chain joins TRBV3-1 to TRBJ2-4; D perhaps matches TRBD1 (5 bases). CDR3 length: 14 amino acids. The V and J ends lost 2 bases and 1 base respectively, with 6 bases between them. The germline V gene encodes CDR1 LGHDT and CDR2 YNNKEL (reference sequence). The CDR3 is CASSQPGAKNIQYF. The CDR3 DNA follows: TGTGCCAGCAGCCAACCAGGGGCCAAAAACATTCAGTACTTC.

This clonotype was recorded at least ten times. V gene TRBV9 combines with J gene TRBJ2-3; 8 bases fit TRBD2. Germline loops: CDR1 SGDLS, CDR2 YYNGEE. The length of the CDR3 is 17 residues. V gave up 0 bases and J gave up 0 bases; unmatched junction bases: 6. CDR3 region: CASSVGPAGASTDTQYF. CDR3 nucleotide sequence: TGTGCCAGCAGCGTAGGTCCAGCGGGAGCTAGCACAGATACGCAGTATTTT.

The V gene is TRBV28, the J gene TRBJ2-1, with a weak D call TRBD2 (5 bases). Trimming removed 2 bases at V and 6 bases at J, with 17 bases between. Germline CDR1 is MDHEN and CDR2 is SYDVKM. The CDR3 has 16 residues. The CDR3 DNA is TGTGCCAGCAGTTTACTGCGGTTGAGGGAGCCCAATGAGCAGTTCTTC. It yields the protein CASSLLRLREPNEQFF.

The chain has TRBV9 and TRBJ2-3; D uncertain. Trimming took off 5 bases at V and 0 bases at J, with 22 bases between the two ends. The CDR3 covers 18 residues. Germline CDR1 reads SGDLS; CDR2 reads YYNGEE. The CDR3, as DNA: TGTGCCAGCAGTGACCCCGGCGGACCGAAAGCTAGCACAGATACGCAGTATTTT. Translation gives CASSDPGGPKASTDTQYF.

This clonotype turned up a few times. The germline gene is not matched at one end of the junction; a read error may be the cause. The chain uses TRBV28 and TRBJ2-3; 8 bases map to TRBD1. Germline lookup yields CDR1 MDHEN and CDR2 SYDVKM. The CDR3 consists of 13 residues. In DNA, the CDR3 is TGTGCCAGCAGTTTAACCGGGACAGGTACGCAGTATTTT. It codes for CASSLTGTGTQYF.

This clonotype was seen a handful of times. CDR3 in amino acids: CASSRGGGSTEAFF. The CDR3 DNA follows: TGTGCCAGCAGCCGTGGAGGGGGGTCGACTGAAGCTTTCTTT. The genes are TRBV11-2 and TRBJ1-1; perhaps TRBD1 as D (6 bases). From germline, CDR1 is SGHAT and CDR2 FQNNGV. With 5 bases removed from V and 5 bases from J, the gap between germline ends came to 15 bases. This CDR3 is built from 14 residues.

This clonotype was detected only a few times. The chain has TRBV7-9 and TRBJ1-1; 8 bases are a match to TRBD1. CDR3 length: 13 residues. Germline V lookup: CDR1 SEHNR, CDR2 FQNEAQ (reference sequence). J lost 5 bases, V lost 6 bases, and 5 bases had no gene match. CDR3 sequence reads: CASRPGGSTEAFF. The DNA for the CDR3 is TGTGCCAGCAGGCCAGGGGGCTCAACTGAAGCTTTCTTT.

V and J are TRBV7-9 and TRBJ2-1; D is ambiguous. Between the trimmed V and J ends, which lost 1 base and 5 bases, there was a span of 9 bases. The length of the CDR3 is 14 residues. Per the germline V gene, CDR1 is SEHNR and CDR2 is FQNEAQ (reference sequence). The CDR3 loop is CASSLVGRDNEQFF. DNA of the CDR3: TGTGCCAGCAGCTTAGTGGGCAGAGACAATGAGCAGTTCTTC.

The V and J genes are TRBV12-3 or TRBV12-4 and TRBJ2-3; D possibly corresponds to TRBD1 (5 bases). V dropped 1 base and J dropped 5 bases, with 10 bases sitting between them. The CDR3 is 14 residues long. The CDR3 DNA sequence: TGTGCCAGCAGTTTAGTTTCAGGGAAAGATACGCAGTATTTT. Its protein product is CASSLVSGKDTQYF.

The chain couples TRBV6-6 to TRBJ1-1, with 7 bases aligning to TRBD1. V lost 5 bases to trimming and J lost 7 bases; unmatched junction nucleotides: 7. This CDR3 spans 13 amino acids. Germline-derived CDR1 and CDR2 are MNHNY and SVGAGI (reference sequence). CDR3 region: CASSNPRQGEAFF. For the CDR3, the DNA is TGTGCCAGCAGTAACCCCAGACAGGGTGAAGCTTTCTTT.

As for this clonotype: A much larger clone is a single base away; this may be a read error. This chain uses TRBV7-3 with TRBJ2-5; D possibly corresponds to TRBD1 (5 bases). Germline-derived CDR1 and CDR2 are SGHTA and FQGTGA. Trimming shortened V by 0 bases and J by 8 bases, and 13 bases separated the two germline ends. This CDR3 contains 14 residues. The DNA of the CDR3 is TGTGCCAGCAGCTTAACAGGGGCAGGAGATACCCAGTACTTC. Its translation is CASSLTGAGDTQYF.

This chain uses TRBV2 with TRBJ1-1; no definite D call. CDR1 and CDR2 from the germline V gene are SNHLY and FYNNEI. The length of the CDR3 is 14 residues. The V gene lost 4 bases and the J gene lost 4 bases, with 13 bases spanning the gap. CDR3 amino acids: CASSAWAGGTEAFF. CDR3 DNA: TGTGCCAGCAGTGCTTGGGCTGGAGGCACTGAAGCTTTCTTT.

In DNA, the CDR3 is TGTGCCAGCAGTCAAACAGGGAACACCGGGGAGCTGTTTTTT. Amino acids: CASSQTGNTGELFF. This rearrangement joins TRBV12-3 or TRBV12-4 to TRBJ2-2; a weak D match, TRBD1 (5 bases). Trimming stripped 5 bases from V and 1 base from J, with 8 bases between. There are 14 residues in the CDR3.

This clonotype was observed a few times. The chain has TRBV20-1 and TRBJ2-1; 8 nucleotides line up with TRBD2. Germline V CDR1 and CDR2: DFQATT, SNEGSKA (reference sequence). The CDR3 runs to 16 residues. V shed 6 bases and J 3 bases; nucleotides not matched to a gene: 13. The chain's CDR3 is CSAQPTSGRSYNEQFF. For the CDR3, the DNA is TGCAGTGCCCAGCCTACAAGCGGGAGAAGCTACAATGAGCAGTTCTTC.

This clonotype has only a few counts. V is TRBV20-1 and J is TRBJ1-1; possible D gene TRBD1, 5 bases. CDR1 is DFQATT, CDR2 SNEGSKA, per germline (reference sequence). Trimming pared 4 bases from V and 1 base from J, leaving 10 bases between. CDR3 length equals 13 residues. The CDR3 spells CSAMPGQNTEAFF. CDR3 coding DNA: TGCAGTGCTATGCCGGGGCAGAACACTGAAGCTTTCTTT.

The chain uses TRBV4-3 and TRBJ1-2, with D possibly TRBD1 on 5 matching bases. Looked up from germline, CDR1 is LGHNA and CDR2 is YSLEER. The CDR3 has 15 amino acids. The V gene lost 2 bases and the J gene lost 0 bases, with 10 bases spanning the gap. The CDR3: CASSQLQGSNYGYTF. Here the CDR3 DNA reads TGCGCCAGCAGCCAACTTCAGGGATCTAACTATGGCTACACCTTC.

This clonotype was observed at least ten times. The V gene is TRBV11-2, the J gene TRBJ1-1; TRBD1 matches 7 bases. CDR3 length: 14 amino acids. Germline CDR1 is SGHAT and CDR2 is FQNNGV. J was trimmed by 6 bases and V by 1 base; bases with no gene match: 5. The CDR3 DNA is TGTGCCAGCAGCTTAGCGATAGGGGGCTCTGAAGCTTTCTTT. Residues: CASSLAIGGSEAFF.

The chain recombines TRBV5-5 with TRBJ2-7, with a tentative D call TRBD2 (6 bases). The CDR3 consists of 15 residues. Trimming left V 0 bases short and J 4 bases short, with 14 bases between. CDR1 and CDR2 from the germline V gene are SGHKS and YYEKEE (reference sequence). The CDR3, as DNA: TGTGCCAGCAGCTTGGCTGGGGGGTTTACATACGAGCAGTACTTC. This sequence encodes CASSLAGGFTYEQYF. The whole variable domain, filled in from reference TRBV5-5 and TRBJ2-7, reads DAGVTQSPTHLIKTRGQQVTLRCSPISGHKSVSWYQQVLGQGPQFIFQYYEKEERGRGNFPDRFSARQFPNYSSELNVNALLLGDSALYLCASSLAGGFTYEQYFGPGTRLTVT.

In its sample, this clonotype was seen many times. This chain joins TRBV12-3 or TRBV12-4 and TRBJ1-2; 7 nucleotides agree with TRBD1. This CDR3 has 14 amino acids. The trim removed 5 bases at V and 4 bases at J, leaving 7 bases unmatched. In DNA form, the CDR3 reads TGTGCCAGCAGTCCAAGTGGGACAGTCTATGGCTACACCTTC. This encodes CASSPSGTVYGYTF.

V usage is TRBV27 and J usage is TRBJ2-1, with a weak D call TRBD1 (5 bases). Per the germline V gene, CDR1 is MNHEY and CDR2 is SMNVEV (reference sequence). Deletions cut 6 bases from V and 8 bases from J, with 17 bases between. The CDR3 spans 14 residues. CDR3 nucleotide sequence: TGTGCCAGCAGCAGGGTCCCGGCCTTGGATGAGCAGTTCTTC. Translated: CASSRVPALDEQFF.

There are a few counts of this clonotype. The chain recombines TRBV20-1 with TRBJ1-1; D is uncertain. CDR1 is DFQATT and CDR2 is SNEGSKA in the germline V gene (reference sequence). The ends were cut back, 5 bases at V and 0 bases at J, with 19 bases in the middle. There are 16 residues in the CDR3. Here the CDR3 reads CSALENYYRVNTEAFF. CDR3 nucleotide sequence: TGCAGTGCTCTCGAGAACTACTACAGAGTGAACACTGAAGCTTTCTTT.